A selection of T cell receptor beta chains follows, all from one sample in a study of cytomegalovirus exposure and HLA in healthy donors. Sequencing was performed with immunoSEQ multiplex PCR; in TCRdb, only in-frame clones are kept and a portion is missing. The sample carries about 210,000 clones, 82% recorded once. The sequenced material came from PBMCs. Receptor source: a man aged 40-50 years in good health and CMV-seropositive. CDR3s leave out the opening cysteine and the closing phenylalanine or tryptophan. Part of the rows lack a size; the others show once, few, many or a class for expanded clones.

CDR3 length: 11
clone size: once
V gene: TRBV10-1
J gene: TRBJ2-1
CDR3 protein: ASGQGGPSEQF

CDR3 length: 13
clone size: .
V gene: TRBV7-3
J gene: TRBJ2-1
CDR3 protein: ASSLELTSINEQF

CDR3 length: 14
clone size: few
V gene: TRBV5-1
J gene: TRBJ2-2
CDR3 protein: ASSLLLAGVTGELF

CDR3 length: 12
clone size: .
V gene: TRBV28
J gene: TRBJ1-1
CDR3 protein: ASSYGGTGGLAF

CDR3 length: 12
clone size: once
V gene: TRBV29-1
J gene: TRBJ2-7
CDR3 protein: SVKLAVSSYEQY

CDR3 length: 12
clone size: .
V gene: TRBV6-6
J gene: TRBJ1-1
CDR3 protein: ASGRPSGGTEAF

CDR3 length: 14
clone size: once
V gene: TRBV4-2
J gene: TRBJ2-3
CDR3 protein: ASSQRPTSEVDTQY

CDR3 length: 14
clone size: .
V gene: TRBV9
J gene: TRBJ2-2
CDR3 protein: ASSVGTSGDTGELF

CDR3 length: 12
clone size: once
V gene: TRBV27
J gene: TRBJ1-5
CDR3 protein: ASSLAGPNQPQH

CDR3 length: 13
clone size: .
V gene: TRBV6-5
J gene: TRBJ2-1
CDR3 protein: ASSHTSGRAVEQF

CDR3 length: 12
clone size: many
V gene: TRBV6-5
J gene: TRBJ2-1
CDR3 protein: ASSYRTSGNEQF

CDR3 length: 12
clone size: .
V gene: TRBV27
J gene: TRBJ2-2
CDR3 protein: ASSLGLSTGELF

CDR3 length: 14
clone size: .
V gene: TRBV9
J gene: TRBJ2-1
CDR3 protein: ASSGTLAGSYNEQF

CDR3 length: 15
clone size: .
V gene: TRBV29-1
J gene: TRBJ2-2
CDR3 protein: SVGTGGIVVSVGELF

CDR3 length: 16
clone size: .
V gene: TRBV7-3
J gene: TRBJ2-1
CDR3 protein: ASSLEGTSGRHYNEQF

CDR3 length: 9
clone size: few
V gene: TRBV6-5
J gene: TRBJ1-1
CDR3 protein: ASTTGLEAF

CDR3 length: 14
clone size: .
V gene: TRBV5-6
J gene: TRBJ2-5
CDR3 protein: ASTTAGTSGQETQY

CDR3 length: 11
clone size: .
V gene: TRBV30
J gene: TRBJ2-1
CDR3 protein: AWSGGARNEQF

CDR3 length: 12
clone size: .
V gene: TRBV19
J gene: TRBJ1-5
CDR3 protein: ASSPGTGNQPQH

CDR3 length: 15
clone size: .
V gene: TRBV5-4
J gene: TRBJ2-7
CDR3 protein: ASSLWQGPSGDYEQY

CDR3 length: 11
clone size: .
V gene: TRBV6-6
J gene: TRBJ2-7
CDR3 protein: ASRLRDSYEQY

CDR3 length: 12
clone size: once
V gene: TRBV27
J gene: TRBJ1-2
CDR3 protein: ASTLKTFFFGYT

CDR3 length: 13
clone size: .
V gene: TRBV19
J gene: TRBJ2-7
CDR3 protein: ASSKLTSGGSEQY

CDR3 length: 13
clone size: .
V gene: TRBV6-5
J gene: TRBJ2-1
CDR3 protein: ASSGDRGPYNEQF

CDR3 length: 16
clone size: .
V gene: TRBV7-3
J gene: TRBJ2-3
CDR3 protein: ASSPGLAGEVRTDTQY

CDR3 length: 13
clone size: once
V gene: TRBV30
J gene: TRBJ1-5
CDR3 protein: AWSARTGGCQPQH

CDR3 length: 16
clone size: .
V gene: TRBV5-1
J gene: TRBJ2-6
CDR3 protein: ASSPSGHRSSGANVLT